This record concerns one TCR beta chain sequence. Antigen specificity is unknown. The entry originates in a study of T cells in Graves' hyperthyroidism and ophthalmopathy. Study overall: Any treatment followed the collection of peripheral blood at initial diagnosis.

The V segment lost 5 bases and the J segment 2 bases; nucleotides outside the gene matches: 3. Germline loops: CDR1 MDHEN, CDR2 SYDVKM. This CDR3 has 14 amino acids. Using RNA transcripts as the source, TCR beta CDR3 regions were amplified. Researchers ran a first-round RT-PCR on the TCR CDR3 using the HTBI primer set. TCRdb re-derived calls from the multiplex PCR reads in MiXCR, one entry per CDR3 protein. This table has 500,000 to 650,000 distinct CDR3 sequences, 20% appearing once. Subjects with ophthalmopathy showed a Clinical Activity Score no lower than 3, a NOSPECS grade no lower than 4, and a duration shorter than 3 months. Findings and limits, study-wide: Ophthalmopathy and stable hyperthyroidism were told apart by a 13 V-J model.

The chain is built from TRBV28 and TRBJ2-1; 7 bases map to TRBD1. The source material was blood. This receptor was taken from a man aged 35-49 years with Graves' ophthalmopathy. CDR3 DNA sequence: TGTGCCAGCAGTGGGGACAGAACCTACAATGAGCAGTTCTTC. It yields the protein CASSGDRTYNEQFF.